This T cell receptor beta chain was profiled in a study of T-cell memory formation after mild COVID-19. General study results and limits: Later expanders leaned CD4+, whereas day 15 to 85 contracting clones were balanced CD4/CD8.

5'RACE, which relied on constant-segment primers, yielded TCR alpha and TCR beta cDNA libraries carrying sample barcodes and UMIs. TCRdb used MiXCR to reprocess the 5' RACE reads, holding one entry per CDR3 protein. The sample lists roughly 150,000 distinct CDR3 sequences, 11% to 15% occurring once. CDR1 is SGHDT and CDR2 is YYEEEE in the germline V gene. This CDR3 region has 14 residues. Trimming pared 2 bases from V and 4 bases from J, leaving 9 bases between. As concerns this clonotype: The antigen is undetermined.

The rearrangement links TRBV5-6 to TRBJ1-4; D call uncertain. The material sequenced was PBMCs or a T cell subset sorted from them (not recorded which). This clonotype was obtained from an adult woman who had mild COVID-19 (a few samples of this study predate the infection). Cell type and time point are not known. CDR3 coding DNA: TGTGCCAGCAGCTTAGCAGGAGTTAATGAAAAACTGTTTTTT. Amino acids: CASSLAGVNEKLFF.